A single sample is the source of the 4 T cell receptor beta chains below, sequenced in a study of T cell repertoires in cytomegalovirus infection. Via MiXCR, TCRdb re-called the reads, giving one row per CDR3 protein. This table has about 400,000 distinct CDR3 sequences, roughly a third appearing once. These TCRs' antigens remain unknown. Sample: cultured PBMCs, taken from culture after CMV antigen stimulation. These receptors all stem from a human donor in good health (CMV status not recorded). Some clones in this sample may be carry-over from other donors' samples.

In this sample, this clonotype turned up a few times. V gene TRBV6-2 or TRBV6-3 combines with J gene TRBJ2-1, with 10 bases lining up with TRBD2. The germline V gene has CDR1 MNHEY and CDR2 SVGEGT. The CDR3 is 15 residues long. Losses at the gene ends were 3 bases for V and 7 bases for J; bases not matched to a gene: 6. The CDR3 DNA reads TGTGCCAGCAGTTATTCTAGCGGGAGAAGAAATGAGCAGTTCTTC. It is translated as CASSYSSGRRNEQFF.

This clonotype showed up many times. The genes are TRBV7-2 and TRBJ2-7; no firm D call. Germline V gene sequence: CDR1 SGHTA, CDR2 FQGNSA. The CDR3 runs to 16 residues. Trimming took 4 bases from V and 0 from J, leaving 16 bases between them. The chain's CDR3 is CASSYSGGGYSYEQYF. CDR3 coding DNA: TGTGCCAGCAGCTACTCCGGTGGCGGTTACTCCTACGAGCAGTACTTC.

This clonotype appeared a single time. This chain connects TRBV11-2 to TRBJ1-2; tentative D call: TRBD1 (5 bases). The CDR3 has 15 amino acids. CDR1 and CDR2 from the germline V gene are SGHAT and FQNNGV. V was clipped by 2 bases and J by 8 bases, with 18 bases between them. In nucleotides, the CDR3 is TGTGCCAGCAGCTTATTCGGTGCAGGGACTAAAGGCTACACCTTC. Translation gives CASSLFGAGTKGYTF.

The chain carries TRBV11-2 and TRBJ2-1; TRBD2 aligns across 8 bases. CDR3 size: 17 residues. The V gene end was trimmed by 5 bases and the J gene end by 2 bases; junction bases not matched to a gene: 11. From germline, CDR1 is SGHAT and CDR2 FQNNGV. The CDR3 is CASSKERIAGTYNEQFF. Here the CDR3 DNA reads TGTGCCAGCAGCAAAGAACGTATAGCGGGGACCTACAATGAGCAGTTCTTC.